The source of this T cell receptor (beta chain) is a study of blood T cell repertoires in COVID-19 (dated by TCRdb to between 2020 and 2021). For context, the study as a whole: Collaborator samples came from the United States, Italy and Spain and covered acute and convalescent phases of COVID-19. Where HLA class I and class II types were available, the types were taken from metadata supplied by the sample provider, not from assay-based typing. The material from the prospective study consisted of cDNA or gDNA derived from T cells, B-cell-depleted T cells, or PBMCs. The repertoires were released in a freely available public database intended as a resource for research on the immune response to SARS-CoV-2. The samples were drawn from two sources: the first 160 participants of the ongoing ImmuneRACE study, and 1,254 subjects contributed by 6 global collaborators. Nearly every sample came with metadata listing a de-identified subject ID, COVID-19 status, age in years and sex. Subjects who had been exposed to COVID-19, were actively infected with it, or had recovered from it provided the deeply sampled blood TCRbeta repertoires that made up the dataset. Points the paper makes about the study in general: The quantity of clinical and demographic metadata differed by source and by participant and was supplied without curation.

From a lookup of the germline V gene, CDR1 and CDR2 are LGHNA and YNFKEQ. Taken from cysteine to phenylalanine, the CDR3 has 20 residues. Only the CDR3 region is kept as DNA, spanning 60 bases read in frame from base 1. From V the trimming removes 0 bases and from J it removes 1 base, while the gene matches leave 10 bases of the junction unaccounted for. TCRbeta CDR3 regions were amplified from genomic DNA by means of the immunoSEQ Assay, a bias-controlled multiplex PCR. Processing in the source paper ran as follows. Nucleated cell counts per sample were estimated from amplification of reference gene primers within the assay. To quantify the absolute abundance of each unique TCRbeta CDR3 rearrangement, sequence reads were collapsed and filtered. Productive Simpson clonality was computed per sample as the square root of Simpson's diversity index over productive rearrangements. Drawn from immuneACCESS, this table holds only the in-frame rearrangements with V and J called that TCRdb kept. Clones are partly lost; checked studies trace under half to an unresolved V gene and leave the rest unexplained. V and J calls and clone size are as listed in that table; D and trimming were resolved from the DNA. This sample gives some 400,000 clones in total; around 90% of them show up just once. In total, the top ten clones hold around 6.3% of the sample.

The collaborating institutions used their own protocols to collect whole blood in K2EDTA tubes. Collaborator samples were shipped for TCRbeta analysis as frozen whole blood, isolated PBMCs, or DNA extracted from either sample type. Of note for this clone: The specificity of this receptor is unknown. Per-nucleotide qualities are absent, and no much larger clonotype sits a single base away.

Sequenced material: peripheral blood. The rearrangement combines TRBV4-2 with TRBJ1-6; 9 bases in between match TRBD1. This receptor was taken from a man aged 18-30 years with active or convalescent COVID-19. The nucleotide sequence reads as follows: TGTGCCAGCAGCCAAGAAGAGGACAGGGGAGGAAGATCCTATAATTCACCCCTCCACTTT. This yields the protein CASSQEEDRGGRSYNSPLHF.